The 9 T cell receptor beta chains given below trace back to one sample, sequenced in a study of Graves' ophthalmopathy and Graves' hyperthyroidism. The TCR beta CDR3 regions underwent amplification from RNA transcripts. The authors performed first-round RT-PCR with HTBI primers and then a second-round multiplex PCR. TCRdb analysed the multiplex PCR reads with MiXCR anew, one entry per CDR3 protein. This sample has hundreds of thousands of distinct CDR3 sequences; approximately 21% occur once, and the top ten carry around 6.9%. Sequenced: peripheral blood. Receptors originate from a woman younger than 30 with stable Graves' hyperthyroidism. Some clones in this sample may be carry-over from other donors' samples.

This clonotype has a handful of counts. The V and J genes are TRBV6-2 or TRBV6-3 and TRBJ2-5, with D hard to call. CDR1 and CDR2 from the germline V gene are MNHEY and SVGEGT. V was cut by 1 base and J by 5 bases, with 5 bases left in between. The CDR3 totals 12 residues. DNA of the CDR3: TGTGCCAGCAGTTACTATTGGGAGACCCAGTACTTC. This translates into CASSYYWETQYF.

This clonotype was seen a single time. This chain uses TRBV12-3 or TRBV12-4 with TRBJ1-5, with TRBD1 identical over 7 bases. The CDR3 is 13 residues long. The V and J ends lost 7 bases and 4 bases, in that order; junction bases with no gene match: 4. CDR3 sequence: CASTTDRNQPQHF. CDR3 DNA: TGTGCCAGCACCACGGACAGGAATCAGCCCCAGCATTTT.

In this sample, this clonotype turned up many times. The rearrangement joins TRBV19 to TRBJ1-1, with 9 bases aligning to TRBD1. V dropped 4 bases and J dropped 6; count of bases not matched to a gene: 12. The CDR3 loop spans 16 amino acids. Per germline, CDR1 LNHDA and CDR2 SQIVND (reference sequence). For the CDR3, the DNA is TGTGCCAGTAGTAGTATGGGACAGGGATCAAGCTCTGAAGCTTTCTTT. Translation gives CASSSMGQGSSSEAFF.

The chain recombines TRBV2 with TRBJ1-2, with 10 bases aligning to TRBD1. The CDR3 length is 16 residues. V shed 10 bases and J 5 bases; nucleotides not matched to a gene: 16. Germline-derived CDR1 and CDR2 are SNHLY and FYNNEI. The CDR3 DNA follows: TGTGCCAAATCCGGGACAGGGGACCTCCTAGAGTATGGCTACACCTTC. It is translated as CAKSGTGDLLEYGYTF.

This chain connects TRBV18 to TRBJ1-2, with unresolved D. This CDR3 region has 14 residues. V lost 2 bases and J lost 0, with 7 bases in between. Germline CDR1 is KGHSH and CDR2 is LQKENI. CDR3 DNA: TGTGCCAGCTCACCAAAGGATACTAACTATGGCTACACCTTC. Amino acid sequence: CASSPKDTNYGYTF.

This clonotype has a count of ten or more. The rearrangement joins TRBV4-1 to TRBJ2-7; D is possibly TRBD1 or TRBD2 (5 bases each). V shed 0 bases and J shed 5 bases, with 14 bases lying between them. The CDR3 length is 15 residues. Per the germline V gene, CDR1 is MGHRA and CDR2 is YSYEKL. The CDR3 here is CASSQDNTRGDEQYF. The DNA of the CDR3 is TGCGCCAGCAGCCAAGATAATACAAGAGGGGACGAGCAGTACTTC.

In this sample, this clonotype turned up a few times. The rearrangement joins TRBV12-3 or TRBV12-4 to TRBJ2-7; D unclear. Trimming cost V 4 bases and J 6 bases, with 7 bases left between them. CDR3 length: 11 amino acids. The CDR3: CASSSASEQYF. CDR3 DNA: TGTGCCAGCAGTTCTGCCTCCGAGCAGTACTTC.

The chain has TRBV4-1 and TRBJ1-5; D ambiguous. Germline lookup yields CDR1 MGHRA and CDR2 YSYEKL. V was cut by 0 bases and J by 0 bases, with 9 bases left in between. This CDR3 comprises 16 residues. The CDR3 DNA reads as TGCGCCAGCAGCCAAGAATCACAGAATAGCAATCAGCCCCAGCATTTT. Translating it yields CASSQESQNSNQPQHF.

This clonotype was counted ten times or more. The V and J genes are TRBV20-1 and TRBJ1-1; D perhaps matches TRBD1 (5 bases). The V end was cut by 6 bases, the J end by 0 bases, with 8 bases between. This CDR3 has 12 amino acids. Germline V gives CDR1 DFQATT, CDR2 SNEGSKA (reference sequence). CDR3 sequence: CSAGTVNTEAFF. In DNA form, the CDR3 reads TGCAGTGCCGGGACGGTGAACACTGAAGCTTTCTTT.